The rows below give T cell receptor beta chains drawn from one sample of a study of cytomegalovirus exposure and HLA in healthy donors. The protocol was immunoSEQ multiplex PCR, while the TCRdb copy is restricted to in-frame clones and leaves out a portion. The sample comprises about 120,000 clones, roughly nine tenths of which are singletons, and roughly 4.4% rests with the top ten. Sequencing input: PBMCs. The receptors were gathered from a young man in good health and CMV-seropositive. Each CDR3 is given with its conserved first and last residue. D genes are given only for firm matches. Clone size is not always given. Where it is, it says once, few, many or a class for expanded clones.

TGTGCCAGCAGTTACACGAAGGGGGCACGAGGCTACACCTTC | CASSYTKGARGYTF | . | TRBJ1-2 | TRBD1 | TRBV6-5
TGTGCCAGCAGCGCCGACAGGGCCCACGAGCAGTACTTC | CASSADRAHEQYF | few | TRBJ2-7 | TRBD1 | TRBV7-9
TGCGCCAGCACGGACTCGGGACAGGCCACCGGGGAGCTGTTTTTT | CASTDSGQATGELFF | . | TRBJ2-2 | TRBD1 | TRBV4-1
TGCAGCGTTGAAGATGAGCGCCTAGCGGGGAACACCGGGGAGCTGTTTTTT | CSVEDERLAGNTGELFF | . | TRBJ2-2 | TRBD2 | TRBV29-1
TGTGCCAGCAGTTTATACGCGCCTAGCGGGGGGTACACAGATACGCAGTATTTT | CASSLYAPSGGYTDTQYF | . | TRBJ2-3 | TRBD2 | TRBV27
TGTGCCAGCAGCACGAGACAGGGGAATGAAAAACTGTTTTTT | CASSTRQGNEKLFF | . | TRBJ1-4 | TRBD1 | TRBV7-2
TGTGCCAGCAGCCCAAGGGGTCGTTCCAATGAGCAGTTCTTC | CASSPRGRSNEQFF | . | TRBJ2-1 | . | TRBV5-6
TGCAGCGGAGGGACAGGTTCCTCTGGAAACACCATATATTTT | CSGGTGSSGNTIYF | . | TRBJ1-3 | TRBD1 | TRBV29-1
TGTGCCAGCAGTTCAATCTACAGGGATCGGAATTCACCCCTCCACTTT | CASSSIYRDRNSPLHF | few | TRBJ1-6 | . | TRBV6-5
TGCGCCAGCAGCTCGGGACAGGCCGTCACTGAAGCTTTCTTT | CASSSGQAVTEAFF | . | TRBJ1-1 | TRBD1 | TRBV5-1
TGTGCCAGCAGCTTCCGACAGGGCTATAATTCACCCCTCCACTTT | CASSFRQGYNSPLHF | . | TRBJ1-6 | TRBD1 | TRBV9
TGTGCCACCAGCAGAGTGGAGGTGGTGAATGAGCAGTTCTTC | CATSRVEVVNEQFF | . | TRBJ2-1 | . | TRBV15